This entry lists 24 T cell receptor beta chains sequenced from one sample in a study of patients and donors after allogeneic stem cell transplantation. Each CDR3 protein is one row after TCRdb ran MiXCR on the RT-PCR reads. The table shows around 150,000 distinct CDR3 sequences, with about 40% occurring only once. Sample: blood, either unsorted or a sorted T cell fraction (not recorded which). The source of these receptors is a human donor who was either an allogeneic HSCT recipient or a stem cell or donor lymphocyte infusion donor (not recorded which). It is not recorded whose cells these are; they may come from a transplant donor.

V is TRBV6-5 and J is TRBJ1-1; D uncertain. The CDR3 loop spans 15 amino acids. In germline, CDR1 is MNHEY, CDR2 SVGAGI. V was shortened by 6 bases and J by 2 bases, with 16 bases between the two germline ends. The CDR3, as DNA: TGTGCCAGCAGCCCCCCGACGGAGATTAACACTGAAGCTTTCTTT. This sequence encodes CASSPPTEINTEAFF.

The gene calls are TRBV6-5 and TRBJ2-5, with TRBD1 as a possible D gene (6 bases). This CDR3 comprises 13 residues. V was clipped by 5 bases and J by 1 base, with 8 bases between them. Germline assignment: CDR1 MNHEY and CDR2 SVGAGI. The CDR3: CASSKQGQETQYF. The CDR3, as DNA: TGTGCCAGCAGTAAACAGGGCCAAGAGACCCAGTACTTC.

Only a few counts were recorded for this clonotype. The genes are TRBV9 and TRBJ2-2; 12 bases are a match to TRBD2. This CDR3 is 19 amino acids long. Trimming at V came to 0 bases and at J to 2 bases, leaving 8 bases not matched to a gene. CDR1 and CDR2 from the germline V gene are SGDLS and YYNGEE. As DNA, the CDR3 is TGTGCCAGCAGCGTAGTGCGGACTAGCGGGGACCATAACACCGGGGAGCTGTTTTTT. This sequence encodes CASSVVRTSGDHNTGELFF.

The chain joins TRBV15 to TRBJ2-2; D call uncertain. This CDR3 spans 14 amino acids. The V gene's germline CDR1 is LNHNV and CDR2 YYDKDF (reference sequence). V was pared by 8 bases and J by 3 bases, with 13 bases between. The CDR3 region is CATEGFFDTGELFF. The CDR3 DNA reads as TGTGCCACCGAAGGCTTTTTCGACACCGGGGAGCTGTTTTTT.

This clonotype was picked up a small number of times. Here the CDR3 DNA reads TGTGCTAGTGGTTTCGGGACAGGCCGCACTGAAGCTTTCTTT. Amino acids: CASGFGTGRTEAFF. The chain is built from TRBV12-5 and TRBJ1-1; TRBD1 agrees at 8 bases. Germline CDR1 is LGHNT and CDR2 is FRNRAP. The CDR3 has 14 residues. J was trimmed by 4 bases and V by 3 bases; bases with no gene match: 4.

This clonotype was seen ten or more times. J is TRBJ1-1 and V is TRBV12-3 or TRBV12-4; D unclear. V lost 7 bases to trimming and J lost 12 bases, with 15 bases between them. The CDR3 is 11 residues long. Here the CDR3 reads CASIEGGETFF. CDR3 nucleotides: TGTGCCAGCATCGAAGGCGGGGAAACTTTCTTT.

The chain combines TRBV7-9 with TRBJ2-7, with TRBD2 matching over 7 bases. CDR3 size: 14 residues. Unmatched junction bases numbered 4, after V lost 3 bases and J lost 2 bases. Germline V lookup: CDR1 SEHNR, CDR2 FQNEAQ (reference sequence). The CDR3 nucleotides read TGTGCCAGCAGCTTTCGGGGGGACCCCTACGAGCAGTACTTC. This translates into CASSFRGDPYEQYF.

This clonotype came up a few times. This chain uses TRBV28 with TRBJ1-1; perhaps TRBD1 as D (6 bases). Germline CDR1 and CDR2: MDHEN and SYDVKM. This CDR3 has 14 residues. Trimming shortened V by 2 bases and J by 3 bases, and 10 bases separated the two germline ends. This CDR3 is CASSLGTLDTEAFF. CDR3 nucleotide sequence: TGTGCCAGCAGTTTAGGGACATTGGACACTGAAGCTTTCTTT.

This clonotype was observed a few times. J is TRBJ1-5 and V is TRBV24-1, with D uncertain. The CDR3 loop spans 15 amino acids. Germline CDR1 and CDR2: KGHDR and SFDVKD. V was pared by 3 bases and J by 0 bases, with 8 bases between. The CDR3 spells CATSDPTTSNQPQHF. The CDR3 DNA is TGTGCCACCAGTGATCCGACAACTAGCAATCAGCCCCAGCATTTT.

CDR3 amino acids: CASSLLETGGTDTQYF. The CDR3 DNA follows: TGTGCCAGCAGTTTATTAGAGACAGGGGGCACAGATACGCAGTATTTT. This chain connects TRBV12-3 or TRBV12-4 to TRBJ2-3; the match to TRBD1 covers 8 bases. J lost 1 base, V lost 2 bases, and 5 bases had no gene match. CDR3 size: 16 residues.

The chain links TRBV12-3 or TRBV12-4 to TRBJ1-5, with D unclear. The CDR3 sequence is 13 residues long. V was shortened by 2 bases and J by 3 bases, with 5 bases between the two germline ends. The CDR3 DNA reads TGTGCCAGCAGTTTAAGGCCCAATCAGCCCCAGCATTTT. Translating gives CASSLRPNQPQHF.

The chain links TRBV7-2 to TRBJ2-1; D is unresolved. V lost 4 bases and J lost 8, with 9 bases in between. CDR1 and CDR2 from the germline V gene are SGHTA and FQGNSA. There are 12 residues in the CDR3. CDR3 DNA: TGTGCCAGCAGCTATCTATGGGATGAGCAGTTCTTC. It codes for CASSYLWDEQFF.

The rearrangement uses TRBV3-1 and TRBJ1-1, with unresolved D. The CDR3 spans 14 residues. Germline CDR1 is LGHDT and CDR2 is YNNKEL (reference sequence). The V and J ends lost 0 bases and 1 base respectively, with 6 bases between them. The CDR3 sequence is CASSQDGKNTEAFF. The CDR3 DNA is TGTGCCAGCAGCCAAGATGGGAAGAACACTGAAGCTTTCTTT.

The chain has TRBV28 and TRBJ1-6; maybe TRBD1 (6 bases). Germline V gene data show CDR1 as MDHEN and CDR2 as SYDVKM. The CDR3 totals 15 residues. With 1 base removed from V and 7 bases from J, the gap between germline ends came to 11 bases. CDR3 sequence reads: CASSLSTGGNSPLHF. The DNA of the CDR3 is TGTGCCAGCAGTTTATCGACAGGTGGGAATTCACCCCTCCACTTT.

V gene TRBV7-8 combines with J gene TRBJ1-6, with D unresolved. This CDR3 is built from 14 residues. Germline V gene lookup returns CDR1 SGHVS and CDR2 FQNEAQ. In DNA form, the CDR3 reads TGTGCTACGGTGGCCCGCTTAACCAATTCACCCCTCCACTTT. Translated, it gives CATVARLTNSPLHF.

The rearrangement uses TRBV28 and TRBJ2-2; D remains unclear. With 5 bases removed from V and 0 bases from J, the gap between germline ends came to 7 bases. CDR1 is MDHEN and CDR2 is SYDVKM in the germline V gene. CDR3 length: 14 residues. The CDR3 DNA is TGTGCCAGCAGTGGCCAAGCGAACACCGGGGAGCTGTTTTTT. This translates into CASSGQANTGELFF.

This clonotype was seen only a few times. The J gene is TRBJ2-7, the V gene TRBV6-5; D unresolved. V shed 1 base and J shed 4 bases, with 8 bases lying between them. The CDR3 consists of 13 residues. Germline loops: CDR1 MNHEY, CDR2 SVGAGI. CDR3 in DNA: TGTGCCAGCAGTTACTTACCGGGTTACGAGCAGTACGTC. Translation gives CASSYLPGYEQYV.

The chain carries TRBV7-9 and TRBJ1-2, with D maybe TRBD1 (6 bases). The V and J ends lost 11 bases and 8 bases respectively, with 21 bases between them. The CDR3 covers 13 residues. CDR1 and CDR2 from the germline V gene are SEHNR and FQNEAQ (reference sequence). CDR3 DNA sequence: TGTGCCTCCGAAGTGGGGGCCATAGCCGGCTACACCTTC. Its protein product is CASEVGAIAGYTF. Full variable domain (rest looked up from reference TRBV7-9 and TRBJ1-2): DTGVSQNPRHKITKRGQNVTFRCDPISEHNRLYWYRQTLGQGPEFLTYFQNEAQLEKSRLLSDRFSAERPKGSFSTLEIQRTEQGDSAMYLCASEVGAIAGYTFGSGTRLTVV.

The chain recombines TRBV5-1 with TRBJ2-2, with TRBD1 identical over 8 bases. V was clipped by 6 bases and J by 0 bases; unmatched bases: 4. Germline V gives CDR1 SGHRS, CDR2 YFSETQ. The CDR3 consists of 15 residues. CDR3 residues: CASTTTGANTGELFF. The CDR3 nucleotides are TGCGCCAGCACCACGACAGGGGCGAACACCGGGGAGCTGTTTTTT. The whole variable domain, filled in from reference TRBV5-1 and TRBJ2-2, reads KAGVTQTPRYLIKTRGQQVTLSCSPISGHRSVSWYQQTPGQGLQFLFEYFSETQRNKGNFPGRFSGRQFSNSRSEMNVSTLELGDSALYLCASTTTGANTGELFFGEGSRLTVL.

The V call is TRBV2, the J call TRBJ2-2; 13 bases match TRBD2. CDR3 length: 19 residues. V shed 0 bases and J 5 bases; nucleotides not matched to a gene: 9. Per germline, CDR1 SNHLY and CDR2 FYNNEI. This CDR3 reads CASSEAGSGLAGDTGELFF. Written as DNA, the CDR3 is TGTGCCAGCAGTGAAGCGGGAAGTGGACTAGCGGGAGATACCGGGGAGCTGTTTTTT. The whole variable domain, filled in from reference TRBV2 and TRBJ2-2, reads EPEVTQTPSHQVTQMGQEVILRCVPISNHLYFYWYRQILGQKVEFLVSFYNNEISEKSEIFDDQFSVERPDGSNFTLKIRSTKLEDSAMYFCASSEAGSGLAGDTGELFFGEGSRLTVL.

The chain recombines TRBV27 with TRBJ2-1; TRBD2 is a possible D gene (5 bases). This CDR3 has 15 residues. Germline V gene lookup returns CDR1 MNHEY and CDR2 SMNVEV (reference sequence). V shed 5 bases and J shed 7 bases, with 18 bases lying between them. Here the CDR3 reads CASSLEGANTNEQFF. CDR3 sequence (DNA): TGTGCCAGCAGTCTCGAGGGCGCGAATACAAATGAGCAGTTCTTC.

Here the CDR3 DNA reads TGTGCCAGCAGTTTCAACCCCCGGAACGGACCAGACACCGGGGAGCTGTTTTTT. It is translated as CASSFNPRNGPDTGELFF. V gene TRBV28 combines with J gene TRBJ2-2; no clear D. V was pared by 3 bases and J by 3 bases, with 20 bases between. The CDR3 contains 18 residues. The germline V gene has CDR1 MDHEN and CDR2 SYDVKM. Full variable domain (rest looked up from reference TRBV28 and TRBJ2-2): DVKVTQSSRYLVKRTGEKVFLECVQDMDHENMFWYRQDPGLGLRLIYFSYDVKMKEKGDIPEGYSVSREKKERFSLILESASTNQTSMYLCASSFNPRNGPDTGELFFGEGSRLTVL.

The chain uses TRBV3-1 and TRBJ1-3; D is unclear. Between the trimmed V and J ends, which lost 4 bases and 4 bases, there was a span of 17 bases. Germline V CDR1 and CDR2: LGHDT, YNNKEL (reference sequence). The CDR3 loop spans 16 amino acids. CDR3 protein: CASSLTWSRSGNTIYF. CDR3 nucleotide sequence: TGTGCCAGCAGCCTTACGTGGAGTCGATCCGGAAACACCATATATTTT.

The chain recombines TRBV4-3 with TRBJ1-6, with D uncertain. CDR1 is LGHNA and CDR2 is YSLEER in the germline V gene. V gave up 1 base and J gave up 7 bases, with 14 bases separating them. The CDR3 loop spans 16 amino acids. The chain's CDR3 is CASSQGAAGLNSPLHF. CDR3 sequence (DNA): TGCGCCAGCAGCCAAGGCGCAGCGGGATTGAATTCACCCCTCCACTTT.